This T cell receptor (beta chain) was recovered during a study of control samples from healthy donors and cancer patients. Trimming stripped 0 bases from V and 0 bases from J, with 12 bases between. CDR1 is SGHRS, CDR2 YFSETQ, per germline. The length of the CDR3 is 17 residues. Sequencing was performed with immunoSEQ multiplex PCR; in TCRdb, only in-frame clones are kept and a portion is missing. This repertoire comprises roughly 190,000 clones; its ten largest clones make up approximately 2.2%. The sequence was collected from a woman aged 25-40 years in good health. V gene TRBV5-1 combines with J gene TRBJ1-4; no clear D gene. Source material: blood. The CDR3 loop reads CASSLEGLRTTNEKLFF. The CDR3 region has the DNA TGCGCCAGCAGCTTGGAGGGCTTGAGGACAACTAATGAAAAACTGTTTTTT.